This entry describes one TCR beta chain. The clone's antigen remains unknown. No quality values exist for individual bases; no much larger clone is one base distant. Synthetic TCR analog templates were spiked into each PCR to estimate absolute template abundance from read counts. TCRbeta CDR3 regions were amplified from genomic DNA with bias-controlled V and J gene primers using the immunoSEQ assay. Sequencing of rearranged TCRbeta segments was performed at approximately 20X coverage. The paper's data handling went like this. Sequencing errors were corrected by clustering, and CDR3s were annotated against IMGT so that V, D and J genes could be assigned. Only productive TCRbeta rearrangements were used in downstream analyses, excluding out-of-frame or stop-codon sequences. Clonality was calculated as one minus the Shannon entropy normalized by the log of the number of unique productive sequences. Fisher's exact test with Benjamini-Hochberg correction, using a cutoff of adjusted p below 0.01, was how clones that differed between time points or between blood and tumor were identified. TCRdb took over this immuneACCESS table, retaining in-frame rearrangements with V and J assigned. Such tables are incomplete; in checked studies, under half of the missing clones stem from an unresolved V gene, and the remainder is unexplained. The DNA gave D and trimming, while V, J and clone size come from that table. The sample records roughly 120,000 clones, about 89% of which are singletons. In total, the top ten clones hold under 2% of the sample.

The time point label here, explained by the study, means: peripheral blood 6 weeks after treatment start. The cohort included about 29 patients with locally advanced or metastatic urothelial carcinoma who were treated at Memorial Sloan Kettering on a trial protocol. Peripheral blood mononuclear cells were collected pretreatment and during treatment, at between 1 and 8 total time points per patient. The Qiagen DNeasy Blood extraction kit was used to purify genomic DNA from total PBMCs and tumor samples. PBMCs were collected pretreatment and during treatment, and were isolated and stored as previously described. V lost 3 bases and J lost 2 bases; the stretch between them is 13 bases long. Per the germline V gene (reference sequence), LNHDA is the CDR1 and SQIVND is the CDR2. The CDR3 measures 15 amino acids from cysteine to phenylalanine. The retained sequence is limited to the CDR3, 45 bases, with the frame set at the first base.

This specimen comes from a study of PD-L1 blockade in urothelial cancer (dated by TCRdb to about 2017). The study in broad terms: All patients started therapy around 2014 and received atezolizumab 1,200 mg intravenously every 3 weeks. About 90% of the roughly 29 patients were males with bladder-origin urothelial cancer, and about 60% of the 29 reported a prior smoking history. An ECOG performance status of 0 or 1 was recorded for the patients, and 0 to 3 prior chemotherapy regimens had been received by the patients. Blood samples were analyzed at 3 weeks after treatment start (second dose) and at 6 weeks after treatment start. Blood samples gave median yields of approximately 130,000 T cells and approximately 80,000 unique TCRs, along with a median clonality of about 0.084. An exploratory multi-omic analysis was conducted of the somatic, immune and clinical correlates of response to PD-L1 blockade with atezolizumab in urothelial cancer. TCR sequencing covered pretreatment tumor samples and matched, serially collected peripheral blood taken before and after atezolizumab treatment. Durable clinical benefit was defined as a progression-free survival longer than 6 months, and TCR features were additionally tested against progression-free survival and overall survival. Whole exome sequencing and RNA sequencing of pretreatment tumors were performed alongside TCR sequencing in the same patients. About 10 patients achieved durable clinical benefit and 20 did not. Pretreatment blood TCR-seq was available for twenty-nine patients, at least one posttreatment blood collection was obtained for around 25 patients, and tumor TCR-seq was available for around 25 patients. The full study reports these points: Improved progression-free and overall survival was associated with having pretreatment peripheral blood TCR clonality below the median. Because the sample size was small (n ≈ 30) and many of the analyses were exploratory, the results are meant to be hypothesis-generating. Among patients with durable benefit, tumor-associated TCR clones showed greater expansion in peripheral blood 3 weeks after treatment started (n ≈ 23, p = 0.022).

The sequences come from PBMCs, collected around atezolizumab (anti-PD-L1) treatment. The clonotype was recovered from a man between 60 and 75 years old with urothelial cancer. Recombination connected TRBV19 to TRBJ1-1, with a weak D call of TRBD1 (5 bases match). The DNA is TGTGCCAGTAGTATGGTGGCGGGGGGTAACACTGAAGCTTTCTTT. Translated, it reads CASSMVAGGNTEAFF.